A selection of T cell receptor beta chains follows, all from one sample in a study of vaccination effects on CD4 cells after COVID-19. Their cognate antigens are unknown. The table came from immunoSEQ multiplex PCR; TCRdb's copy has only in-frame clones and leaves some out. Among tens of thousands of clones, about 73% were seen once, and the ten largest hold about a sixth. Sequencing was performed on CD4+ T cells from PBMCs cultured with HCoV-229E spike peptides, taken before COVID-19 vaccination. The origin of the receptors is a human donor who received a COVID-19 vaccine. The CDR3 runs from the conserved cysteine through the conserved F or W. Each record gives: D gene, clone size, J gene, V gene, CDR3 protein, CDR3 DNA. D genes are given only for firm matches. Expanded clones are given a class, and other clones once, few, many or no size at all.

d_call: -
clone_size: -
j_call: TRBJ2-7
v_call: TRBV4-2
cdr3_aa: CASSQEGHNSYEQYF
cdr3_nt: TGTGCCAGCAGCCAAGAAGGACACAACTCCTACGAGCAGTACTTC

d_call: TRBD1
clone_size: few
j_call: TRBJ1-1
v_call: TRBV5-1
cdr3_aa: CASSFYDRVNTEAFF
cdr3_nt: TGCGCCAGCAGCTTCTACGACAGGGTGAACACTGAAGCTTTCTTT

d_call: TRBD1
clone_size: -
j_call: TRBJ2-1
v_call: TRBV6-6
cdr3_aa: CASRAGTGGNEQFF
cdr3_nt: TGTGCCAGCAGAGCCGGGACAGGCGGCAATGAGCAGTTCTTC

d_call: -
clone_size: few
j_call: TRBJ2-7
v_call: TRBV27
cdr3_aa: CASSLSFTAFYEQYF
cdr3_nt: TGTGCCAGCAGTCTGTCTTTTACAGCCTTCTACGAGCAGTACTTC

d_call: -
clone_size: -
j_call: TRBJ2-5
v_call: TRBV5-1
cdr3_aa: CASSRFLGETQYF
cdr3_nt: TGCGCCAGCAGTAGGTTCCTGGGGGAGACCCAGTACTTC

d_call: -
clone_size: -
j_call: TRBJ1-5
v_call: TRBV6-5
cdr3_aa: CASKAAVHQPQHF
cdr3_nt: TGTGCCAGTAAGGCCGCCGTACATCAGCCCCAGCATTTT

d_call: -
clone_size: -
j_call: TRBJ2-7
v_call: TRBV12-3/TRBV12-4
cdr3_aa: CASSADLYEQYF
cdr3_nt: TGTGCCAGCAGTGCGGACCTCTACGAGCAGTACTTC

d_call: -
clone_size: -
j_call: TRBJ2-1
v_call: TRBV9
cdr3_aa: CASSVEATSYNEQFF
cdr3_nt: TGTGCCAGCAGCGTTGAAGCCACCTCCTACAATGAGCAGTTCTTC

d_call: -
clone_size: few
j_call: TRBJ1-2
v_call: TRBV3-1/TRBV3-2
cdr3_aa: CASSQRTDGGYTF
cdr3_nt: TGTGCCAGCAGCCAACGGACTGACGGCGGCTACACCTTC

d_call: -
clone_size: -
j_call: TRBJ2-3
v_call: TRBV21-1
cdr3_aa: CASSIPGLETDTQYF
cdr3_nt: TGTGCCAGCAGCATTCCGGGGCTGGAAACAGATACGCAGTATTTT

d_call: TRBD1
clone_size: once
j_call: TRBJ1-1
v_call: TRBV28
cdr3_aa: CASRLPGQGIAFF
cdr3_nt: TGTGCCAGCAGGCTCCCGGGACAGGGTATCGCTTTCTTT

d_call: TRBD1
clone_size: -
j_call: TRBJ2-5
v_call: TRBV5-1
cdr3_aa: CASRRTGQETQYF
cdr3_nt: TGCGCCAGCAGGCGGACAGGCCAAGAGACCCAGTACTTC

d_call: -
clone_size: -
j_call: TRBJ2-1
v_call: TRBV18
cdr3_aa: CASSPPNNYNEQFF
cdr3_nt: TGTGCCAGCTCACCTCCTAATAACTACAATGAGCAGTTCTTC

d_call: -
clone_size: -
j_call: TRBJ2-5
v_call: TRBV19
cdr3_aa: CASSAGAVETQYF
cdr3_nt: TGTGCCAGTAGCGCGGGGGCCGTTGAGACCCAGTACTTC

d_call: -
clone_size: few
j_call: TRBJ2-5
v_call: TRBV30
cdr3_aa: CAWSLRGRETQYF
cdr3_nt: TGTGCCTGGAGTCTCAGGGGCAGAGAGACCCAGTACTTC

d_call: TRBD2
clone_size: -
j_call: TRBJ2-5
v_call: TRBV6-2/TRBV6-3
cdr3_aa: CASSQGLAGAVRETQYF
cdr3_nt: TGTGCCAGCAGTCAGGGACTAGCGGGGGCGGTCAGAGAGACCCAGTACTTC

d_call: TRBD2
clone_size: -
j_call: TRBJ2-3
v_call: TRBV27
cdr3_aa: CASSRKRTSGTDTQYF
cdr3_nt: TGTGCCAGCAGTCGTAAAAGGACTAGCGGCACAGATACGCAGTATTTT

d_call: TRBD2
clone_size: -
j_call: TRBJ2-3
v_call: TRBV3-1/TRBV3-2
cdr3_aa: CASSQSSGGSTDTQYF
cdr3_nt: TGTGCCAGCAGCCAATCTAGCGGGGGTAGCACAGATACGCAGTATTTT

d_call: TRBD2
clone_size: few
j_call: TRBJ2-2
v_call: TRBV11-2
cdr3_aa: CASSLTSGRAGELFF
cdr3_nt: TGTGCCAGCAGCTTGACTAGCGGGAGGGCCGGGGAGCTGTTTTTT

d_call: -
clone_size: -
j_call: TRBJ1-2
v_call: TRBV5-6
cdr3_aa: CASSLVGQTGGYTF
cdr3_nt: TGTGCCAGCAGCTTGGTCGGTCAGACGGGTGGCTACACCTTC

d_call: TRBD1
clone_size: -
j_call: TRBJ2-7
v_call: TRBV7-2
cdr3_aa: CASSPPMGQNSYEQYF
cdr3_nt: TGTGCCAGCAGCCCACCGATGGGACAGAACTCCTACGAGCAGTACTTC

d_call: -
clone_size: -
j_call: TRBJ2-7
v_call: TRBV3-1/TRBV3-2
cdr3_aa: CASSQFGDFLYF
cdr3_nt: TGTGCCAGCAGCCAATTCGGGGATTTCCTCTACTTC

d_call: -
clone_size: few
j_call: TRBJ1-5
v_call: TRBV30
cdr3_aa: CAWSRQTANQPQHF
cdr3_nt: TGTGCCTGGAGTCGCCAGACAGCGAATCAGCCCCAGCATTTT

d_call: TRBD2
clone_size: -
j_call: TRBJ2-1
v_call: TRBV6-2/TRBV6-3
cdr3_aa: CASSSWTSGGYNEQFF
cdr3_nt: TGTGCCAGCAGTTCTTGGACTAGCGGGGGATACAATGAGCAGTTCTTC

d_call: -
clone_size: -
j_call: TRBJ2-5
v_call: TRBV19
cdr3_aa: CASRKLPQETQYF
cdr3_nt: TGTGCCAGTAGGAAACTACCCCAAGAGACCCAGTACTTC

d_call: TRBD1
clone_size: -
j_call: TRBJ1-2
v_call: TRBV10-3
cdr3_aa: CAISESLLKGQGAANYGYTF
cdr3_nt: TGTGCCATCAGTGAGTCGTTATTGAAGGGACAGGGGGCAGCTAACTATGGCTACACCTTC

d_call: TRBD1
clone_size: -
j_call: TRBJ1-2
v_call: TRBV18
cdr3_aa: CASSPQRDRGYTF
cdr3_nt: TGTGCCAGCTCTCCTCAACGGGACAGGGGCTACACCTTC

d_call: -
clone_size: large
j_call: TRBJ2-7
v_call: TRBV7-8
cdr3_aa: CASSPTELTEQYF
cdr3_nt: TGTGCCAGCAGCCCTACGGAGTTAACTGAGCAGTACTTC

d_call: -
clone_size: -
j_call: TRBJ1-4
v_call: TRBV5-1
cdr3_aa: CASSPVRGDEGEKLFF
cdr3_nt: TGCGCCAGCAGCCCAGTTCGGGGAGACGAGGGGGAAAAACTGTTTTTT

d_call: TRBD1
clone_size: few
j_call: TRBJ1-1
v_call: TRBV30
cdr3_aa: CAWSSQGGTEAFF
cdr3_nt: TGTGCCTGGAGTTCTCAGGGGGGCACTGAAGCTTTCTTT

d_call: -
clone_size: -
j_call: TRBJ1-3
v_call: TRBV7-6
cdr3_aa: CASSLVAVDSISGNTIYF
cdr3_nt: TGTGCCAGCAGCTTAGTGGCGGTAGACAGCATCTCTGGAAACACCATATATTTT

d_call: -
clone_size: -
j_call: TRBJ1-1
v_call: TRBV29-1
cdr3_aa: CSVYRDMNTEAFF
cdr3_nt: TGCAGCGTTTACAGGGACATGAACACTGAAGCTTTCTTT

d_call: TRBD2
clone_size: few
j_call: TRBJ2-5
v_call: TRBV19
cdr3_aa: CATQRIAGGYQETQYF
cdr3_nt: TGTGCCACTCAAAGGATAGCGGGGGGGTACCAAGAGACCCAGTACTTC

d_call: -
clone_size: -
j_call: TRBJ1-1
v_call: TRBV5-6
cdr3_aa: CASSQAINTEAFF
cdr3_nt: TGTGCCAGCAGCCAGGCTATTAACACTGAAGCTTTCTTT

d_call: -
clone_size: few
j_call: TRBJ1-1
v_call: TRBV7-9
cdr3_aa: CASSPSGAGDTEAFF
cdr3_nt: TGTGCCAGCAGCCCCTCAGGGGCGGGGGATACTGAAGCTTTCTTT

d_call: -
clone_size: few
j_call: TRBJ2-5
v_call: TRBV5-1
cdr3_aa: CASSFSGDRQETQYF
cdr3_nt: TGCGCCAGCAGCTTTAGTGGGGATAGGCAAGAGACCCAGTACTTC

d_call: -
clone_size: -
j_call: TRBJ2-7
v_call: TRBV16
cdr3_aa: CASSRLGASGGNEQYF
cdr3_nt: TGTGCCAGCAGCCGCCTCGGGGCCAGTGGAGGTAACGAGCAGTACTTC

d_call: -
clone_size: -
j_call: TRBJ1-4
v_call: TRBV5-1
cdr3_aa: CASSFGQGGEKLFF
cdr3_nt: TGCGCCAGCAGCTTTGGCCAGGGTGGCGAAAAACTGTTTTTT

d_call: -
clone_size: -
j_call: TRBJ2-1
v_call: TRBV9
cdr3_aa: CASSVGNNEQFF
cdr3_nt: TGTGCCAGCAGCGTAGGAAACAATGAGCAGTTCTTC

d_call: TRBD1
clone_size: -
j_call: TRBJ2-5
v_call: TRBV5-4
cdr3_aa: CASSLVTGVLGETQYF
cdr3_nt: TGTGCCAGCAGCTTGGTCACAGGGGTGTTGGGGGAGACCCAGTACTTC

d_call: -
clone_size: -
j_call: TRBJ1-1
v_call: TRBV19
cdr3_aa: CASSPGTGGTEAFF
cdr3_nt: TGTGCCAGCAGTCCGGGGACCGGGGGGACTGAAGCTTTCTTT